These 19 T cell receptor beta chains share one sample of origin, sequenced in a study of blood T cells in healthy people across ages. The second PCR ran roughly 7 to 11 cycles with a sample-barcoded 5' primer and J-beta primers. TCRdb processed the 5' RACE reads anew with MiXCR; each CDR3 protein has one entry. The table has about 1.8 million distinct CDR3 sequences, 49% seen once. Sequences were obtained from blood. The receptor set was obtained from a woman between 40 and 55 years old in good health.

The chain couples TRBV10-2 to TRBJ2-5; 9 bases are a match to TRBD2. The J call is in doubt because the DNA end fits TRBJ2-7 better. This CDR3 is built from 15 residues. Germline CDR1 and CDR2: WSHSY and SAAADI. This chain's CDR3 is CASSEAQRGDCEQYF. The CDR3 coding sequence is TGCGCCAGCAGTGAGGCCCAGCGGGGGGACTGCGAGCAGTACTTC.

This clonotype was seen only a few times. The V and J genes are TRBV6-2 or TRBV6-3 and TRBJ2-7; D is possibly TRBD1 or TRBD2 (5 bases each). The CDR3 loop spans 14 amino acids. Germline V CDR1 and CDR2: MNHEY, SVGEGT. The V and J ends lost 5 bases and 4 bases respectively, with 15 bases between them. The CDR3 sequence is CASSGTGYGYEQYF. The CDR3 region has the DNA TGTGCCAGCAGTGGGACCGGCTATGGGTACGAGCAGTACTTC.

J is TRBJ2-6 and V is TRBV2; TRBD1 agrees at 7 bases. In germline, CDR1 is SNHLY, CDR2 FYNNEI. J gave up 0 bases and V 2 bases, and 16 bases lay outside the gene matches. The CDR3 spans 21 residues. The CDR3 here is CASSELGSGTVSISGANVLTF. The CDR3 coding sequence is TGTGCCAGCAGTGAATTAGGGTCCGGGACAGTCAGTATCTCTGGGGCCAACGTCCTGACTTTC.

This chain uses TRBV7-9 with TRBJ2-1, with TRBD2 as a possible D gene (6 bases). Between the trimmed V and J ends, which lost 5 bases and 6 bases, there was a span of 14 bases. The CDR3 has 14 residues. The germline V gene has CDR1 SEHNR and CDR2 FQNEAQ (reference sequence). CDR3 sequence (DNA): TGTGCCAGCAGCCGGGGACTTCTTACCAATGAGCAGTTCTTC. Translating gives CASSRGLLTNEQFF.

The chain uses TRBV28 and TRBJ2-7; 8 nucleotides align to TRBD1. Unmatched junction bases numbered 24, after V lost 8 bases and J lost 0 bases. CDR3 length: 20 amino acids. The germline V gene encodes CDR1 MDHEN and CDR2 SYDVKM. CDR3 bases: TGTGCCAGCCGCAAACCTGTGGGCAGGGGGCGTGGGGCCGGCTCCTACGAGCAGTACTTC. It yields the protein CASRKPVGRGRGAGSYEQYF.

Only a few counts were recorded for this clonotype. This chain uses TRBV7-9 with TRBJ2-4, with D maybe TRBD1 (6 bases). V was trimmed by 5 bases and J by 0 bases, leaving 14 bases between them. Looked up from germline, CDR1 is SEHNR and CDR2 is FQNEAQ (reference sequence). The CDR3 is 16 residues long. The DNA for the CDR3 is TGTGCCAGCAGCCCAAACCCGACAGGAGCCAAAAACATTCAGTACTTC. Protein: CASSPNPTGAKNIQYF.

The chain joins TRBV20-1 to TRBJ2-5; possibly TRBD1 for D (5 bases). This CDR3 is 13 amino acids long. Trimming shortened V by 5 bases and J by 0 bases, and 10 bases separated the two germline ends. CDR1 and CDR2 (germline): DFQATT, SNEGSKA (reference sequence). CDR3 nucleotide sequence: TGCAGTGCTTTGACGACAGACCAAGAGACCCAGTACTTC. It specifies CSALTTDQETQYF.

DNA of the CDR3: TGCAGTGTTCGCTGGGACAGGAGACCCTACGAGCAGTACTTC. This translates into CSVRWDRRPYEQYF. The chain links TRBV20-1 to TRBJ2-7; 8 bases are shared with TRBD1. The CDR3 length is 14 residues. Germline trimming cut 7 bases from V and 2 bases from J; bases unmatched to any gene: 10. CDR1 and CDR2 from the germline V gene are DFQATT and SNEGSKA (reference sequence).

This clonotype was recorded a few times. V usage is TRBV18 and J usage is TRBJ2-1; tentative D call: TRBD2 (7 bases). Per germline, CDR1 KGHSH and CDR2 LQKENI. The germline V and J ends were trimmed by 6 bases and 0 bases, with 21 bases remaining between them. The CDR3 covers 18 residues. Written as DNA, the CDR3 is TGTGCCAGCTCCCAACCGGGGGGCGTTACAAGCTCCTACAATGAGCAGTTCTTC. It yields the protein CASSQPGGVTSSYNEQFF.

The V and J genes are TRBV28 and TRBJ1-2, with a weak D call TRBD1 (6 bases). Germline V gene sequence: CDR1 MDHEN, CDR2 SYDVKM. Trimming removed 4 bases at V and 6 bases at J, with 15 bases between. There are 14 residues in the CDR3. CDR3 in amino acids: CASSSPPGANGYTF. The CDR3 region has the DNA TGTGCCAGCAGTTCACCCCCGGGGGCTAATGGCTACACCTTC.

The rearrangement uses TRBV5-1 and TRBJ2-3, with D perhaps matching TRBD2 (6 bases). CDR1 and CDR2 (germline): SGHRS, YFSETQ. V lost 2 bases and J 0 bases, leaving 16 bases between the germline ends. The CDR3 runs to 17 residues. CDR3 nucleotide sequence: TGCGCCAGCAGCTTATTTCTCGGGGGACCTAGCACAGATACGCAGTATTTT. This sequence encodes CASSLFLGGPSTDTQYF. The full variable domain, its missing parts supplied by reference TRBV5-1 and TRBJ2-3, is KAGVTQTPRYLIKTRGQQVTLSCSPISGHRSVSWYQQTPGQGLQFLFEYFSETQRNKGNFPGRFSGRQFSNSRSEMNVSTLELGDSALYLCASSLFLGGPSTDTQYFGPGTRLTVL.

This clonotype was detected a few times. V usage is TRBV7-9 and J usage is TRBJ2-3; D is undetermined. The germline CDR1 and CDR2 sequences are SEHNR and FQNEAQ (reference sequence). This CDR3 is built from 16 residues. V gave up 1 base and J gave up 2 bases, with 13 bases separating them. The CDR3 region is CASSLEGLRPTDTQYF. DNA for the CDR3: TGTGCCAGCAGCTTAGAGGGTCTACGTCCCACAGATACGCAGTATTTT.

The rearrangement links TRBV12-3 or TRBV12-4 to TRBJ1-5; D possibly corresponds to TRBD1 (5 bases). V shed 7 bases and J shed 10 bases, with 23 bases lying between them. This CDR3 spans 15 amino acids. CDR3 DNA sequence: TGTGCCAGCACCACAACCGGGGCCACAGGTTTTCCCCAGCATTTT. Residues: CASTTTGATGFPQHF.

The chain uses TRBV12-3 or TRBV12-4 and TRBJ2-3; D is ambiguous. The CDR3 totals 15 residues. V shed 3 bases and J shed 1 base, with 11 bases lying between them. This CDR3 reads CASSFLDGGTDTQYF. The CDR3 nucleotides read TGTGCCAGCAGTTTCCTCGACGGCGGCACAGATACGCAGTATTTT.

This clonotype was counted between two and nine times. V gene TRBV3-1 combines with J gene TRBJ2-3; 7 bases map to TRBD1. Germline V gene lookup returns CDR1 LGHDT and CDR2 YNNKEL (reference sequence). V lost 6 bases to trimming and J lost 6 bases; unmatched junction nucleotides: 15. The CDR3 covers 16 residues. The CDR3 spells CASRWGEGGLRDTQYF. CDR3 DNA: TGTGCCAGCAGATGGGGAGAAGGGGGCCTTCGGGATACGCAGTATTTT.

V and J are TRBV10-2 and TRBJ2-7; D is perhaps TRBD2 (5 bases). This CDR3 is built from 16 residues. Per germline, CDR1 WSHSY and CDR2 SAAADI. Trimming shortened V by 6 bases and J by 2 bases, and 20 bases separated the two germline ends. The chain's CDR3 is CASRLGTGLGTYEQYF. CDR3 DNA: TGCGCCAGCAGACTAGGAACGGGCCTAGGGACCTACGAGCAGTACTTC.

The chain links TRBV5-1 to TRBJ2-5; 9 bases map to TRBD1. The J call may not be correct, given that the DNA end is closer to TRBJ2-4. Germline V gene lookup returns CDR1 SGHRS and CDR2 YFSETQ. CDR3 length: 16 amino acids. CDR3 DNA: TGCGCCAGCAGCTTGGAAGGGACAGGGTCTATTTACATTCAGTACTTC. It translates to CASSLEGTGSIYIQYF.

The rearrangement links TRBV7-2 to TRBJ2-3; D remains ambiguous. Trimming shortened V by 4 bases and J by 6 bases, and 20 bases separated the two germline ends. This CDR3 has 16 residues. Germline assignment: CDR1 SGHTA and CDR2 FQGNSA. The CDR3 DNA sequence: TGTGCCAGCAGCTCCTCATCCCCGGTCGGCGACGATACGCAGTATTTT. As protein: CASSSSSPVGDDTQYF.

The table lists this clonotype with a count of one. The V and J genes are TRBV5-1 and TRBJ2-1, with TRBD1 identical over 11 bases. From germline, CDR1 is SGHRS and CDR2 YFSETQ. The CDR3 contains 17 residues. V shed 0 bases and J 9 bases; nucleotides not matched to a gene: 11. The CDR3: CASSLGGQGAWMGEQFF. The CDR3 DNA is TGCGCCAGCAGCTTGGGCGGACAGGGGGCCTGGATGGGTGAGCAGTTCTTC.